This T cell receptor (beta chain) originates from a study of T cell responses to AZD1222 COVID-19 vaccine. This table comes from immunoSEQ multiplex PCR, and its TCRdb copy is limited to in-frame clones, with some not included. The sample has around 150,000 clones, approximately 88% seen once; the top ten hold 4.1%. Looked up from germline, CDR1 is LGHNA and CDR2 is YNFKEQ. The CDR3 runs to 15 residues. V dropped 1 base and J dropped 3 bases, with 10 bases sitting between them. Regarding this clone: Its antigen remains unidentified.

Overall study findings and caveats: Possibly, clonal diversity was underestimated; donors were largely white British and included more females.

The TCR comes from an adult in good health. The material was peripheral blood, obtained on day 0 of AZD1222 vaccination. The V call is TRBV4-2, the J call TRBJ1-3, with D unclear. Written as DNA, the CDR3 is TGTGCCAGCAGCCAAGCAAAGGATTTTGGAAACACCATATATTTT. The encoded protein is CASSQAKDFGNTIYF.